The next 25 T cell receptor beta chains were all read from a single sample in a study of OX40 agonist ivuxolimab in advanced cancers. Sequencing used immunoSEQ multiplex PCR; TCRdb keeps in-frame clones, though not all of them. The table lists 90,000 to 100,000 clones, roughly 88% of them singletons. This specimen was CD4+ or CD8+ T cells sorted from blood, taken in a trial of the OX40 agonist ivuxolimab. The receptors here all came from an adult with an advanced solid tumor such as melanoma, head and neck, liver or kidney cancer.

The chain employs TRBV9 and TRBJ2-5, with 7 positions matching TRBD2. The DNA end favors TRBJ2-7, so the J call may be wrong. CDR1 is SGDLS and CDR2 is YYNGEE in the germline V gene. The CDR3 spans 13 residues. The CDR3 coding sequence is TGTGCCAGCAGCGTAGGCGGGAGCTACGAGCAGTACTTC. Translating gives CASSVGGSYEQYF.

This sequence joins TRBV7-3 and TRBJ1-2; no clear D gene. V lost 2 bases, J lost 7 bases, and 14 bases lay in between. In germline, CDR1 is SGHTA, CDR2 FQGTGA. The CDR3 contains 14 residues. The CDR3 DNA sequence: TGTGCCAGCAGCTTAGCGCCCGAAGAAGGTGGCTACACCTTC. As protein: CASSLAPEEGGYTF.

V usage is TRBV28 and J usage is TRBJ2-7, with D unclear. V was clipped by 3 bases and J by 2 bases, with 14 bases between them. The CDR3 has 15 residues. From germline, CDR1 is MDHEN and CDR2 SYDVKM. The CDR3 loop reads CASSFIRVSTYEQYF. For the CDR3, the DNA is TGTGCCAGCAGTTTTATTAGGGTTTCCACCTACGAGCAGTACTTC.

The gene calls are TRBV27 and TRBJ1-1; D call uncertain. Germline-derived CDR1 and CDR2 are MNHEY and SMNVEV (reference sequence). Trimming removed 6 bases from V and 2 bases from J, with 13 bases in between. CDR3 length: 14 amino acids. CDR3 in DNA: TGTGCCAGCAGCCTACCCGGGGAAAACACTGAAGCTTTCTTT. This codes for CASSLPGENTEAFF.

The chain has TRBV28 and TRBJ1-6; D is unclear. CDR3 length: 15 amino acids. V shed 3 bases and J shed 0 bases, with 6 bases lying between them. The germline CDR1 and CDR2 sequences are MDHEN and SYDVKM. DNA for the CDR3: TGTGCCAGCAGTTTTTGGAGCTCCTATAATTCACCCCTCCACTTT. Residues: CASSFWSSYNSPLHF.

In nucleotides, the CDR3 is TGTGCCAGCAGCTTACCTCTCACCGGGGGCTACGGGGCTGGGGACACCATATATTTT. Amino acid sequence: CASSLPLTGGYGAGDTIYF. The chain uses TRBV7-9 and TRBJ1-3; possible D gene TRBD1, 6 bases. CDR3 length equals 19 residues. Trimming took off 2 bases at V and 8 bases at J, with 28 bases between the two ends. Germline CDR1 is SEHNR and CDR2 is FQNEAQ (reference sequence). The full variable domain, its missing parts supplied by reference TRBV7-9 and TRBJ1-3, is DTGVSQNPRHKITKRGQNVTFRCDPISEHNRLYWYRQTLGQGPEFLTYFQNEAQLEKSRLLSDRFSAERPKGSFSTLEIQRTEQGDSAMYLCASSLPLTGGYGAGDTIYFGEGSWLTVV.

CDR3 in amino acids: CASSFGTLNEQFF. The CDR3 nucleotides are TGTGCCAGCAGCTTCGGGACCCTAAATGAGCAGTTCTTC. The chain recombines TRBV2 with TRBJ2-1; tentatively, D is TRBD1 or TRBD2 (5 bases each). In germline, CDR1 is SNHLY, CDR2 FYNNEI. V was clipped by 6 bases and J by 7 bases, with 13 bases between them. CDR3 length: 13 residues. Filled out from reference TRBV2 and TRBJ2-1, the complete variable domain reads EPEVTQTPSHQVTQMGQEVILRCVPISNHLYFYWYRQILGQKVEFLVSFYNNEISEKSEIFDDQFSVERPDGSNFTLKIRSTKLEDSAMYFCASSFGTLNEQFFGPGTRLTVL.

The J gene is TRBJ2-1, the V gene TRBV6-6; D not resolved. The CDR3 spans 9 residues. The ends were cut back, 8 bases at V and 8 bases at J, with 4 bases in the middle. Germline CDR1 MNHNY, CDR2 SVGAGI (reference sequence). CDR3 sequence (DNA): TGTGCCAGCGGGGATGAGCAGTTCTTC. It specifies CASGDEQFF.

The genes are TRBV6-6 and TRBJ1-4; D perhaps matches TRBD1 (5 bases). This CDR3 has 14 amino acids. Trimming left V 4 bases short and J 7 bases short, with 13 bases between. CDR1 MNHNY and CDR2 SVGAGI come from the germline V gene (reference sequence). DNA of the CDR3: TGTGCCAGCAGTTTTGGGACGGAGGGTGAAAAACTGTTTTTT. It specifies CASSFGTEGEKLFF.

The rearrangement uses TRBV7-2 and TRBJ2-2, with D perhaps matching TRBD2 (5 bases). Trimming removed 6 bases from V and 5 bases from J, with 16 bases in between. Germline loops: CDR1 SGHTA, CDR2 FQGNSA. The CDR3 loop spans 15 amino acids. The CDR3 here is CASSFRGSGTGELFF. DNA of the CDR3: TGTGCCAGCAGTTTCCGGGGTAGTGGGACCGGGGAGCTGTTTTTT.

The chain links TRBV2 to TRBJ2-3; D is uncertain. Germline CDR1 is SNHLY and CDR2 is FYNNEI. The CDR3 sequence is 12 residues long. With 9 bases removed from V and 5 bases from J, the gap between germline ends came to 12 bases. The CDR3 loop reads CASSTEEDTQYF. In DNA, the CDR3 is TGTGCCAGTTCTACCGAGGAAGATACGCAGTATTTT.

This clone showed up just a few times. The chain recombines TRBV13 with TRBJ1-2, with D tentatively TRBD1 (6 bases). Germline V gene data show CDR1 as PRHDT and CDR2 as FYEKMQ (reference sequence). The germline V and J ends were trimmed by 2 bases and 6 bases, with 10 bases remaining between them. The CDR3 is 13 amino acids. This CDR3 is CASSLWGADGYTF. CDR3 coding DNA: TGTGCCAGCAGCTTATGGGGGGCGGATGGCTACACCTTC.

This clone was detected once. The chain has TRBV28 and TRBJ1-2, with TRBD1 as a possible D gene (5 bases). Germline CDR1 and CDR2: MDHEN and SYDVKM. V lost 4 bases to trimming and J lost 6 bases, with 6 bases between them. The CDR3 totals 11 residues. The CDR3 sequence is CASSWGDGYTF. The CDR3 DNA sequence: TGTGCCAGCAGTTGGGGGGATGGCTACACCTTC.

The chain recombines TRBV5-4 with TRBJ2-3; 9 bases match TRBD1. The CDR3 spans 15 residues. The J segment lost 4 bases and the V segment lost 1 base, leaving 4 bases of the junction unmatched. CDR1 is SGHNT and CDR2 is YYREEE in the germline V gene (reference sequence). As DNA, the CDR3 is TGTGCCAGCAGCTTGTTACAGGGGGCGGCAGATACGCAGTATTTT. Amino acids: CASSLLQGAADTQYF.

The chain couples TRBV15 to TRBJ2-3; D ambiguous. Trimming took off 0 bases at V and 4 bases at J, with 2 bases between the two ends. CDR1 and CDR2 (germline): LNHNV, YYDKDF (reference sequence). The CDR3 length is 12 residues. The CDR3 coding sequence is TGTGCCACCAGCAGAGAAGCAGATACGCAGTATTTT. This encodes CATSREADTQYF.

The chain recombines TRBV9 with TRBJ2-3, with D possibly being TRBD1 (6 bases). V lost 2 bases to trimming and J lost 5 bases, with 9 bases between them. This CDR3 contains 13 residues. Germline CDR1 SGDLS, CDR2 YYNGEE. The CDR3 nucleotides are TGTGCCAGCAGCGTTACAGGGCAAGATACGCAGTATTTT. Its translation: CASSVTGQDTQYF.

The rearrangement links TRBV9 to TRBJ2-2; the D is unclear. Trimming cost V 1 base and J 0 bases, with 7 bases left between them. In germline, CDR1 is SGDLS, CDR2 YYNGEE. This CDR3 comprises 15 residues. CDR3 DNA sequence: TGTGCCAGCAGCGTATCGCCTACGAACACCGGGGAGCTGTTTTTT. Its protein is CASSVSPTNTGELFF.

A single count supports this clone. The V and J genes are TRBV4-1 and TRBJ2-7; tentatively, D is TRBD1 (6 bases). V was shortened by 8 bases and J by 2 bases, with 13 bases between the two germline ends. CDR1 MGHRA and CDR2 YSYEKL come from the germline V gene. This CDR3 is 13 amino acids long. The CDR3 DNA reads TGCGCCAGCGGTTATCCAGGGGCCTACGAGCAGTACTTC. It specifies CASGYPGAYEQYF.

The CDR3, as DNA: TGTGCCAGCAGTTACTGGACAGGGGGAAGTACGCAGTATTTT. This codes for CASSYWTGGSTQYF. The chain has TRBV5-6 and TRBJ2-3; 10 bases map to TRBD1. The V gene's germline CDR1 is SGHDT and CDR2 YYEEEE. After removal of 5 bases from V and 8 bases from J, the junction contained 8 bases not matched to a gene. The length of the CDR3 is 14 residues.

The genes are TRBV2 and TRBJ2-2, with D tentatively TRBD2 (6 bases). Trimming took off 4 bases at V and 8 bases at J, with 11 bases between the two ends. The CDR3 runs 13 residues. Germline V gene lookup returns CDR1 SNHLY and CDR2 FYNNEI. The CDR3: CASSVMAGGELFF. DNA for the CDR3: TGTGCCAGCAGTGTAATGGCGGGGGGGGAGCTGTTTTTT.

V gene TRBV19 combines with J gene TRBJ2-1, with 9 bases that match TRBD2. J was trimmed by 5 bases and V by 4 bases; bases with no gene match: 12. This CDR3 has 17 residues. CDR1 is LNHDA and CDR2 is SQIVND in the germline V gene (reference sequence). CDR3 amino acids: CASSTVPETSGHNEQFF. CDR3 DNA sequence: TGTGCCAGTAGTACTGTCCCCGAGACTAGCGGCCACAATGAGCAGTTCTTC.

V and J are TRBV5-4 and TRBJ2-5; possibly TRBD2 for D (5 bases). The CDR3 is 14 residues long. The V gene lost 4 bases and the J gene lost 4 bases, with 14 bases spanning the gap. The germline V gene has CDR1 SGHNT and CDR2 YYREEE (reference sequence). The CDR3 sequence: CASSPPEARETQYF. The CDR3 coding sequence is TGTGCCAGCAGCCCACCGGAGGCCCGAGAGACCCAGTACTTC.

The CDR3 region has the DNA TGCGCCAGCAGTGAGTTTGGCTACCTCTACAATGAGCAGTTCTTC. It encodes CASSEFGYLYNEQFF. The chain combines TRBV5-1 with TRBJ2-1; D remains ambiguous. V was clipped by 5 bases and J by 3 bases, with 15 bases between them. There are 15 residues in the CDR3. Germline V CDR1 and CDR2: SGHRS, YFSETQ.

The CDR3 coding sequence is TGTGCCAGCAACCACGGGGGGCTGGGCAATCAGCCCCAGCATTTT. Translating gives CASNHGGLGNQPQHF. The chain has TRBV5-6 and TRBJ1-5, with a weak D call TRBD1 (6 bases). The germline gives CDR1 SGHDT, CDR2 YYEEEE. V was shortened by 6 bases and J by 2 bases, with 15 bases between the two germline ends. CDR3 length: 15 amino acids.

The rearrangement uses TRBV5-6 and TRBJ2-1; the match to TRBD1 covers 8 bases. V lost 3 bases and J lost 0; bases outside the gene matches: 14. There are 19 residues in the CDR3. CDR1 and CDR2 from the germline V gene are SGHDT and YYEEEE. The CDR3 spells CASSSPGQVMTRSYNEQFF. CDR3 in DNA: TGTGCCAGCAGCTCTCCGGGACAGGTCATGACTCGCTCCTACAATGAGCAGTTCTTC. Together with reference TRBV5-6 and TRBJ2-1, the CDR3 gives the full variable domain: DAGVTQSPTHLIKTRGQQVTLRCSPKSGHDTVSWYQQALGQGPQFIFQYYEEEERQRGNFPDRFSGHQFPNYSSELNVNALLLGDSALYLCASSSPGQVMTRSYNEQFFGPGTRLTVL.